What follows are 10 T cell receptor beta chains derived from one specimen sequenced in a study of cytomegalovirus exposure and HLA in healthy donors. Researchers ran the PCR with 60 Vbeta and 13 Jbeta primers. Generated by immunoSEQ multiplex PCR, the TCRdb table keeps only in-frame clones and is missing some. Of approximately 290,000 clones listed, 75% to 85% are singletons. Sequenced material: PBMCs. The receptors stem from a girl aged 2 to 9 in good health and CMV-seronegative.

The CDR3 region is CASSLGGRLAADTQYF. The DNA of the CDR3 is TGTGCCAGCAGCTTAGGAGGTCGGCTAGCAGCCGATACGCAGTATTTT. The V call is TRBV7-9, the J call TRBJ2-3, with D tentatively TRBD2 (5 bases). Germline V gene data show CDR1 as SEHNR and CDR2 as FQNEAQ (reference sequence). This CDR3 spans 16 amino acids. Between the trimmed V and J ends, which lost 1 base and 6 bases, there was a span of 17 bases.

The V call is TRBV28, the J call TRBJ2-2; D is unresolved. There are 13 residues in the CDR3. Looked up from germline, CDR1 is MDHEN and CDR2 is SYDVKM. Trimming took 3 bases from V and 7 from J, leaving 9 bases between them. The CDR3 DNA is TGTGCCAGCAGTTTTCCCCGCGTCGGGGAGCTGTTTTTT. It specifies CASSFPRVGELFF.

The chain joins TRBV7-4 to TRBJ1-1; the D gene is possibly TRBD1 (6 bases). Germline V gene sequence: CDR1 SGHVT, CDR2 SQSDAQ. With 5 bases removed from V and 0 bases from J, the gap between germline ends came to 16 bases. This CDR3 spans 16 amino acids. This CDR3 reads CASSSKRTGLNTEAFF. The CDR3 coding sequence is TGTGCCAGCAGCAGCAAAAGAACAGGGCTGAACACTGAAGCTTTCTTT.

The CDR3 protein is CASSEGQTRLRYF. CDR3 coding DNA: TGTGCCAGCAGTGAGGGACAGACCCGTCTCAGGTACTTC. The chain has TRBV6-1 and TRBJ2-7; TRBD1 matches 7 bases. The CDR3 has 13 residues. Germline CDR1 is MNHNS and CDR2 is SASEGT. Trimming took 3 bases from V and 12 from J; bases not matched to a gene: 11.

In regard to this clone: Other DNA sequences from this sample encode an identical CDR3 as well. The chain is built from TRBV19 and TRBJ1-1, with 7 bases matching TRBD1. Germline assignment: CDR1 LNHDA and CDR2 SQIVND (reference sequence). V shed 8 bases and J 4 bases; nucleotides not matched to a gene: 4. The CDR3 runs 12 residues. CDR3 coding DNA: TGTGCCAGTCAACAGGGGAGCACTGAAGCTTTCTTT. It is translated as CASQQGSTEAFF.

The chain has TRBV7-3 and TRBJ2-1; 12 positions agree with TRBD2. Germline trimming cut 5 bases from V and 10 bases from J; bases unmatched to any gene: 12. Germline V lookup: CDR1 SGHTA, CDR2 FQGTGA. The CDR3 consists of 16 residues. The CDR3 loop is CASSPQGGLAGPEQFF. The CDR3 DNA sequence: TGTGCCAGCAGCCCCCAGGGGGGACTAGCGGGCCCCGAGCAGTTCTTC.

The sample holds a few counts of this clone. Within the sample, other DNA sequences also encode this same CDR3. V and J are TRBV9 and TRBJ2-7; 8 nucleotides align to TRBD1. The J segment lost 4 bases and the V segment lost 0 bases, leaving 3 bases of the junction unmatched. Germline V gene sequence: CDR1 SGDLS, CDR2 YYNGEE. The CDR3 is 14 amino acids. The DNA for the CDR3 is TGTGCCAGCAGCGTAGGGCAGGGGGCGTACGAGCAGTACTTC. This gives the protein CASSVGQGAYEQYF.

V and J are TRBV11-2 and TRBJ1-4; D may be TRBD1 (6 bases). V was trimmed by 1 base and J by 7 bases, leaving 16 bases between them. The CDR3 length is 16 residues. Looked up from germline, CDR1 is SGHAT and CDR2 is FQNNGV. CDR3 sequence (DNA): TGTGCCAGCAGCTTAGCCCCGCGGGGGGCGGGTGAAAAACTGTTTTTT. Its translation: CASSLAPRGAGEKLFF.

The chain links TRBV27 to TRBJ1-1; D possibly corresponds to TRBD1 (5 bases). There are 13 residues in the CDR3. V was trimmed by 6 bases and J by 1 base, leaving 9 bases between them. Germline CDR1 MNHEY, CDR2 SMNVEV (reference sequence). The CDR3 sequence: CASSRQRNTEAFF. As DNA, the CDR3 is TGTGCCAGCAGCCGACAGAGGAACACTGAAGCTTTCTTT.

The V gene is TRBV6-5, the J gene TRBJ1-1; TRBD1 aligns across 7 bases. V shed 6 bases and J 5 bases; nucleotides not matched to a gene: 6. This CDR3 is 13 amino acids long. Germline CDR1 and CDR2: MNHEY and SVGAGI. CDR3 bases: TGTGCCAGCAGAGACAGGGCGGAGACTGAAGCTTTCTTT. This sequence encodes CASRDRAETEAFF.